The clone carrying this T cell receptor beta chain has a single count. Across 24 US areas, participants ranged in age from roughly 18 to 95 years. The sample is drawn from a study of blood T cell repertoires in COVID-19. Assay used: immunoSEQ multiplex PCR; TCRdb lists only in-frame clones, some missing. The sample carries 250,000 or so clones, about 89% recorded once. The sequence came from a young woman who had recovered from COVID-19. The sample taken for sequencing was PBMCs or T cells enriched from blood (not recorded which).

The DNA for the CDR3 is TGTGCCAGTAGAAAGGACAGGGAGTCGGGCACCGGGGAGCTGTTTTTT. Its translation: CASRKDRESGTGELFF. This chain connects TRBV19 to TRBJ2-2, with 8 bases aligning to TRBD1. The CDR3 is made up of 16 amino acids. V shed 6 bases, J shed 4 bases, and the junction held 10 bases outside the gene matches. Germline assignment: CDR1 LNHDA and CDR2 SQIVND (reference sequence).